This T cell receptor beta chain was obtained from a study of identifying expanded T cells in peripheral blood. Generated by immunoSEQ multiplex PCR, the TCRdb table keeps only in-frame clones and is missing some. The sample lists some 100,000 clones, approximately 88% occurring once. The V end was cut by 1 base, the J end by 8 bases, with 6 bases between. CDR3 length: 12 amino acids. CDR1 and CDR2 (germline): MNHEY, SMNVEV (reference sequence). This receptor was taken from a person aged 18-70 years in good health. This chain uses TRBV27 with TRBJ2-1, with D perhaps given as TRBD1 or TRBD2 (5 bases each). The sequenced material came from blood. CDR3 DNA sequence: TGTGCCAGCAGTTTATTGGGGGATGAGCAGTTCTTC. Translation gives CASSLLGDEQFF.